The entry below gives a single T cell receptor (beta chain) sequence along with its context. The data are from a study of blood T cell repertoires in COVID-19. Study details: From T cells, B-cell-depleted T cells, or PBMCs came the material, which was cDNA or gDNA.

The CDR3 is made up of 13 amino acids. Germline CDR1 reads DFQATT; CDR2 reads SNEGSKA (reference sequence). Trimming pared 3 bases from V and 8 bases from J, leaving 14 bases between. Produced via immunoSEQ multiplex PCR; TCRdb's table is partial and in-frame only. In the table there are 95,000 to 110,000 clones, around 88% of which are singletons. The chain has TRBV20-1 and TRBJ2-4; weak D call: TRBD1 (6 bases). The sequence was obtained from a man in his fifties with active or convalescent COVID-19. Sequences were obtained from peripheral blood. CDR3 sequence (DNA): TGCAGTGCTAGTTCCCTTAAGGGGGACATTCAGTACTTC. Amino acids: CSASSLKGDIQYF.